The 5 T cell receptor beta chains below all came from one sample that was sequenced in a study of technical replicates of blood from several donors. Only in-frame clones appear in the TCRdb table, and some are missing; sequencing was by immunoSEQ multiplex PCR. The data show 75,000 or so clones, with more than 85% seen just once and around 0.43% held by the top ten. Sequencing used T cells isolated from PBMCs. The source of these receptors is a human donor in good health.

The genes are TRBV7-9 and TRBJ1-2; 9 bases map to TRBD1. Germline V gene data show CDR1 as SEHNR and CDR2 as FQNEAQ (reference sequence). This CDR3 is 14 amino acids long. The J segment lost 6 bases and the V segment lost 6 bases, leaving 8 bases of the junction unmatched. CDR3 nucleotides: TGTGCCAGCAGGGCCCGGGACAGGGACGATGGCTACACCTTC. It codes for CASRARDRDDGYTF.

The V gene is TRBV6-1, the J gene TRBJ2-1; 8 nucleotides line up with TRBD1. V lost 5 bases to trimming and J lost 7 bases; unmatched junction nucleotides: 7. Germline lookup yields CDR1 MNHNS and CDR2 SASEGT. This CDR3 has 14 residues. The CDR3 reads CASSIGQGKNEQFF. The DNA for the CDR3 is TGTGCCAGCAGTATTGGACAGGGTAAGAATGAGCAGTTCTTC.

The gene calls are TRBV7-3 and TRBJ2-3; a weak D match, TRBD2 (6 bases). The germline CDR1 and CDR2 sequences are SGHTA and FQGTGA. The CDR3 sequence is 15 residues long. The V end lost 2 bases, the J end lost 4 bases, and 13 bases lay between the germline ends. In DNA, the CDR3 is TGTGCCAGCAGCTTATCTGGCGGAGGGTCAGATACGCAGTATTTT. It encodes CASSLSGGGSDTQYF.

The chain has TRBV30 and TRBJ2-3; 9 bases are shared with TRBD1. From germline, CDR1 is GTSNPN and CDR2 SVGIG (reference sequence). The CDR3 totals 15 residues. Trimming took 5 bases from V and 4 from J; bases not matched to a gene: 10. CDR3 protein: CAWGTGGPMSDTQYF. The DNA for the CDR3 is TGTGCCTGGGGAACAGGGGGCCCGATGTCAGATACGCAGTATTTT.

V usage is TRBV6-6 and J usage is TRBJ2-7; 7 nucleotides match TRBD1. The germline V gene encodes CDR1 MNHNY and CDR2 SVGAGI (reference sequence). V dropped 5 bases and J dropped 4; count of bases not matched to a gene: 8. This CDR3 spans 14 amino acids. The DNA for the CDR3 is TGTGCCAGCAGTAGTGGACAGGCTTTTTACGAGCAGTACTTC. Translating it yields CASSSGQAFYEQYF.